Listed below are T cell receptor beta chains from one sample, sequenced in a study of patients and donors after allogeneic stem cell transplantation. MiXCR, applied by TCRdb to the RT-PCR reads, yields one record per CDR3 protein. The repertoire includes around 82,000 distinct CDR3 sequences, just under 5% of them detected once, and around 3% sits in the top ten. Sequenced material: blood, either unsorted or a sorted T cell fraction (not recorded which). The origin of the receptors is a human donor who was either an allogeneic HSCT recipient or a stem cell or donor lymphocyte infusion donor (not recorded which). It is not recorded whose cells these are; they may come from a transplant donor. Both conserved end residues are part of each CDR3. The D gene is left open where the match is weak. Some rows have no size entry. The others give once, few or many, or a class for an expanded clone.

D,size,length,V,J,DNA,CDR3
TRBD1,many,14,TRBV6-1,TRBJ1-2,TGTGCCAGCAGCCAAGGGAGACAGGGGGATGGCTACACCTTC,CASSQGRQGDGYTF
-,many,12,TRBV3-1,TRBJ1-3,TGTGCCAGCAGTCCAGACGCAAACACCATATATTTT,CASSPDANTIYF
-,many,13,TRBV12-3/TRBV12-4,TRBJ2-3,TGTGCCAGCAGTTTAGTGTCGGGAGATACGCAGTATTTT,CASSLVSGDTQYF
-,many,15,TRBV14,TRBJ2-1,TGTGCCAGCAGCCAAGGGGGAACAGGTCGAATTTGGCAGTTCTTC,CASSQGGTGRIWQFF
TRBD2,many,12,TRBV29-1,TRBJ2-7,TGCAGCGTGCGGGGGTCAGGTGGCGAGCAGTACTTC,CSVRGSGGEQYF
-,many,13,TRBV4-2,TRBJ2-5,TGTGCCAGCAGCCAAGACGGGCGAGAGACCCAGTACTTC,CASSQDGRETQYF
-,once,18,TRBV27,TRBJ1-2,TGTGCCAGCAGTTTAATATTTGGTGGGCGCGGGAGCGGCTATGGCTACACCTTC,CASSLIFGGRGSGYGYTF
TRBD1,-,13,TRBV5-5,TRBJ2-1,TGTGCCAGCAGCCTAACAGGGGCCGGGGTCGAGTTCTTC,CASSLTGAGVEFF
-,many,14,TRBV11-2,TRBJ1-1,TGTGCCAGCAGCCTGGAACCGACAGCCCAAAAGGCTTTCTTT,CASSLEPTAQKAFF
-,many,15,TRBV7-9,TRBJ2-3,TGTGCCAGCAGCCAGGGCGACAGGTCTAAAGATACGCAGTATTTT,CASSQGDRSKDTQYF
-,many,13,TRBV12-3/TRBV12-4,TRBJ2-1,TGTGCCAGCAGCCCCGAGGGCCGAGGTGAGCAGTTCTTC,CASSPEGRGEQFF
-,many,14,TRBV3-1,TRBJ2-7,TGTGCCAGCAGCCTCGGTCAGGCGGCGTACGAGCAGTACTTC,CASSLGQAAYEQYF
-,many,13,TRBV20-1,TRBJ2-5,TGCAGTGCTACCGGGACTTTTCAAGAGACCCAGTACTTC,CSATGTFQETQYF
-,many,15,TRBV5-1,TRBJ2-1,TGCGCCAGCAGCTTGGAAGCATTGGACTACAATGAGCAGTTCTTC,CASSLEALDYNEQFF
TRBD1,medium-sized,17,TRBV27,TRBJ1-1,TGTGCCAGCAGTCGGGGACAGGGAAGTCCGAGGAGGACTGAAGCTTTCTTT,CASSRGQGSPRRTEAFF
TRBD2,once,15,TRBV4-1,TRBJ2-1,TGCGCCAGCAGCCAGACTAGCGGGAGGGCAAATGAGCAGTTCTTC,CASSQTSGRANEQFF
-,many,14,TRBV20-1,TRBJ2-2,TGCAGTGCTACCGGGACTCAGAACACCGGGGAGCTGTTTTTT,CSATGTQNTGELFF